One and the same sample provided the 10 T cell receptor beta chains below, sequenced in a study of cytomegalovirus exposure and HLA in healthy donors. Both 60 Vbeta primers and 13 Jbeta primers went into the PCR. Data came from immunoSEQ multiplex PCR; TCRdb stores just in-frame clones and leaves some out. This table has 110,000 to 150,000 clones, 75% appearing once. The sequenced sample was PBMCs. The receptors here all came from a man aged 25-45 years in good health and CMV-seronegative.

This chain connects TRBV7-9 to TRBJ2-1; 9 positions match TRBD2. Trimming took 1 base from V and 6 from J; bases not matched to a gene: 7. Per the germline V gene, CDR1 is SEHNR and CDR2 is FQNEAQ (reference sequence). The CDR3 contains 16 residues. Here the CDR3 reads CASSLGGGRALNEQFF. CDR3 sequence (DNA): TGTGCCAGCAGCTTAGGTGGCGGGAGGGCCCTCAATGAGCAGTTCTTC. Full variable domain (rest looked up from reference TRBV7-9 and TRBJ2-1): DTGVSQNPRHKITKRGQNVTFRCDPISEHNRLYWYRQTLGQGPEFLTYFQNEAQLEKSRLLSDRFSAERPKGSFSTLEIQRTEQGDSAMYLCASSLGGGRALNEQFFGPGTRLTVL.

The sample holds a few counts of this clone. The V gene is TRBV27, the J gene TRBJ1-2; D is ambiguous. Germline V gene data show CDR1 as MNHEY and CDR2 as SMNVEV (reference sequence). V was cut by 6 bases and J by 2 bases, with 10 bases left in between. This CDR3 comprises 13 residues. CDR3 in DNA: TGTGCCAGCAGCCGGACTGGGAACTATGGCTACACCTTC. This encodes CASSRTGNYGYTF.

The chain has TRBV4-1 and TRBJ2-7, with unresolved D. CDR1 is MGHRA and CDR2 is YSYEKL in the germline V gene. The V end lost 0 bases, the J end lost 3 bases, and 12 bases lay between the germline ends. The CDR3 consists of 15 residues. CDR3 nucleotides: TGCGCCAGCAGCCAAGAGTCAGAAAATTACTACGAGCAGTACTTC. Amino acids: CASSQESENYYEQYF.

A few counts support this clone. The rearrangement joins TRBV6-5 to TRBJ2-7; 7 bases are shared with TRBD2. Trimming took 0 bases from V and 7 from J; bases not matched to a gene: 9. This CDR3 is built from 15 residues. The germline CDR1 and CDR2 sequences are MNHEY and SVGAGI. The CDR3 DNA reads TGTGCCAGCAGTTACTCGGGGGGGGACTCGGGGGAGCAGTACTTC. The encoded protein is CASSYSGGDSGEQYF.

The rearrangement joins TRBV9 to TRBJ2-3, with 7 bases lining up with TRBD2. V lost 3 bases to trimming and J lost 1 base; unmatched junction nucleotides: 8. The germline gives CDR1 SGDLS, CDR2 YYNGEE. CDR3 size: 16 residues. The CDR3 protein is CASSARSGDGTDTQYF. The CDR3 DNA reads as TGTGCCAGCAGCGCTCGCAGCGGGGATGGCACAGATACGCAGTATTTT.

V is TRBV29-1 and J is TRBJ2-1; unclear D gene. Germline V CDR1 and CDR2: SQVTM, ANQGSEA. Trimming removed 4 bases from V and 4 bases from J, with 8 bases in between. The CDR3 loop spans 12 amino acids. CDR3 in amino acids: CSVARNYNEQFF. The CDR3 DNA reads as TGCAGCGTTGCTAGGAATTACAATGAGCAGTTCTTC.

This chain uses TRBV9 with TRBJ1-5; tentatively, D is TRBD1 (5 bases). This CDR3 is 15 amino acids long. The ends were cut back, 0 bases at V and 4 bases at J, with 11 bases in the middle. From germline, CDR1 is SGDLS and CDR2 YYNGEE. The CDR3 sequence is CASSVDGTPNQPQHF. In DNA, the CDR3 is TGTGCCAGCAGCGTAGATGGGACTCCTAATCAGCCCCAGCATTTT.

The gene calls are TRBV19 and TRBJ2-7, with 13 bases aligning to TRBD2. Germline-derived CDR1 and CDR2 are LNHDA and SQIVND (reference sequence). The CDR3 has 15 amino acids. With 5 bases clipped from V and 3 bases from J, the junction kept 4 bases outside the gene matches. The chain's CDR3 is CASSWGTSGVYEQYF. The CDR3 coding sequence is TGTGCCAGTAGTTGGGGGACTAGCGGGGTCTACGAGCAGTACTTC.

V and J are TRBV19 and TRBJ2-2; the match to TRBD2 covers 7 bases. The CDR3 contains 18 residues. The V gene's germline CDR1 is LNHDA and CDR2 SQIVND (reference sequence). Germline trimming cut 3 bases from V and 3 bases from J; bases unmatched to any gene: 13. Written as DNA, the CDR3 is TGTGCCAGTAGTATCCGGGGAGCGAGGGGAGGGGACACCGGGGAGCTGTTTTTT. This codes for CASSIRGARGGDTGELFF.

The genes are TRBV7-2 and TRBJ2-5; 10 nucleotides line up with TRBD2. The CDR3 is 14 residues long. J lost 3 bases, V lost 2 bases, and 0 bases had no gene match. CDR1 is SGHTA and CDR2 is FQGNSA in the germline V gene. The CDR3 sequence: CASSLTSGEETQYF. The CDR3 bases are TGTGCCAGCAGCTTAACTAGCGGGGAAGAGACCCAGTACTTC.